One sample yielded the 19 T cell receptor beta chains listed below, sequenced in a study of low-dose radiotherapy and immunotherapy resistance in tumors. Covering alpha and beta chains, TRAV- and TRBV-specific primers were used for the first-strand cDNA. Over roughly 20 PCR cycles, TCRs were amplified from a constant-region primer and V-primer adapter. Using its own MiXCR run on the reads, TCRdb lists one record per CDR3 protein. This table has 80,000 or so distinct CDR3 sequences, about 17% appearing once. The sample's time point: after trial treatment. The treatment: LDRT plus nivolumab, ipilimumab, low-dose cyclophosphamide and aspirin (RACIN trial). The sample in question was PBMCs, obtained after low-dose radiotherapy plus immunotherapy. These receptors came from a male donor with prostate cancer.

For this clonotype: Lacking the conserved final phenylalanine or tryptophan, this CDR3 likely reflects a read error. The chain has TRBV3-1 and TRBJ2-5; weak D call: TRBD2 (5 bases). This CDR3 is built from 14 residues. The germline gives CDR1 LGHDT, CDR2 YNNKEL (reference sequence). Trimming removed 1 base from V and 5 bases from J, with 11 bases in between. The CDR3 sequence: CASSQGVSAETQYL. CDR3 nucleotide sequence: TGTGCCAGCAGCCAAGGGGTTAGCGCGGAGACCCAGTACCTC.

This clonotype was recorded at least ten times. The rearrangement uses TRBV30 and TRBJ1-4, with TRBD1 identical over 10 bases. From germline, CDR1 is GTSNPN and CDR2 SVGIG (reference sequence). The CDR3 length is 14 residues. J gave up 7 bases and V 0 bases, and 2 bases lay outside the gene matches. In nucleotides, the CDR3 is TGTGCCTGGAGTGTAGACAGGGGGCGTGAAAAACTGTTTTTT. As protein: CAWSVDRGREKLFF.

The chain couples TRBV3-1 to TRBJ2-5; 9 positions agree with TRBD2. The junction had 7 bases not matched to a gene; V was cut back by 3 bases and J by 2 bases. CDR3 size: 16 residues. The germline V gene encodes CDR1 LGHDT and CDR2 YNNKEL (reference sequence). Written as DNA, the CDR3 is TGTGCCAGCAGCCATGCAACGGGACTAGCTCAAGAGACCCAGTACTTC. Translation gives CASSHATGLAQETQYF.

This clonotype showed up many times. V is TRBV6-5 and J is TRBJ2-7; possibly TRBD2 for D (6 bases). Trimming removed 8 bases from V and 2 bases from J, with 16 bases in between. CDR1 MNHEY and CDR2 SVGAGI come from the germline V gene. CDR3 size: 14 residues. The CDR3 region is CASQSGTGTYEQYF. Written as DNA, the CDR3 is TGTGCCAGCCAGTCCGGGACTGGGACCTACGAGCAGTACTTC.

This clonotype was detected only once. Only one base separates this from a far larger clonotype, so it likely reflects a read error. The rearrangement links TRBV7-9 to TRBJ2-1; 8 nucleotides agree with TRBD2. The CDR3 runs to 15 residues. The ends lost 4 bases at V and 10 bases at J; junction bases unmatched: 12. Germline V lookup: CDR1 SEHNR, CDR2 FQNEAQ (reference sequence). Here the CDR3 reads CASSYNPGGGYEQFF. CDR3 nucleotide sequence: TGTGCCAGCAGCTACAACCCGGGGGGGGGATACGAGCAGTTCTTC.

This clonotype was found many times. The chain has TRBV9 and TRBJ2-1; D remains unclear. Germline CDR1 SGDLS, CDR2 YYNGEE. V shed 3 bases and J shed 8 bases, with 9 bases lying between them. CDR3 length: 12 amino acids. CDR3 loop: CASSEFGDEQFF. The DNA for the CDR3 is TGTGCCAGCAGCGAGTTCGGCGATGAGCAGTTCTTC.

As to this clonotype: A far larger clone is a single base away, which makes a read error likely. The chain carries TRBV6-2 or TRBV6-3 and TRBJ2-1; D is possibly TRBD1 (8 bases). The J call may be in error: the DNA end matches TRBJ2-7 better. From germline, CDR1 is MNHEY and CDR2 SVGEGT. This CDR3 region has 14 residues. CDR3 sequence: CACSYNRGGYEQYF. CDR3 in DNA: TGTGCCTGCAGTTACAACAGGGGGGGATACGAGCAGTACTTC.

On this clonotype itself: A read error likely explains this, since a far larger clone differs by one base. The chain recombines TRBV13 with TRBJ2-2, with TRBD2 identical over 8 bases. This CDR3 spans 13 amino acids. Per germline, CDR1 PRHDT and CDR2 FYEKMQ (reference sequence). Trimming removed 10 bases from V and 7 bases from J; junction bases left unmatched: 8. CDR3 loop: CAILAGGIGELFF. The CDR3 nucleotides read TGTGCCATCCTAGCGGGTGGCATCGGGGAGCTGTTTTTT.

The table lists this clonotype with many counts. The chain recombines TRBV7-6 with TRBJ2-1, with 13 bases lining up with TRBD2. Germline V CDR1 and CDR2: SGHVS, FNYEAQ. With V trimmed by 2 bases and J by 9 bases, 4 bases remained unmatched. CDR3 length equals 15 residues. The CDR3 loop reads CASSLTLAGGAEQFF. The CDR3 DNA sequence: TGTGCCAGCAGCTTAACACTAGCGGGAGGGGCTGAGCAGTTCTTC.

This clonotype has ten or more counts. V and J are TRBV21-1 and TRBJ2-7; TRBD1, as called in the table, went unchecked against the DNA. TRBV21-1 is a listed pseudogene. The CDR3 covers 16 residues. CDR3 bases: TGTGCCAGCAGCCTGATTCCGGGACAAAGTACCTACGAGCAGTACTTC. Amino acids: CASSLIPGQSTYEQYF.

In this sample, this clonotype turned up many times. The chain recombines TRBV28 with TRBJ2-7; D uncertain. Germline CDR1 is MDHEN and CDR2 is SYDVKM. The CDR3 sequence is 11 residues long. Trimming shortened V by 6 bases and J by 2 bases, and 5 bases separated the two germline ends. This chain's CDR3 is CASSRAYEQYF. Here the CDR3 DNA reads TGTGCCAGCAGCCGCGCCTACGAGCAGTACTTC. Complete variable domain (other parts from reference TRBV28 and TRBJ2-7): DVKVTQSSRYLVKRTGEKVFLECVQDMDHENMFWYRQDPGLGLRLIYFSYDVKMKEKGDIPEGYSVSREKKERFSLILESASTNQTSMYLCASSRAYEQYFGPGTRLTVT.

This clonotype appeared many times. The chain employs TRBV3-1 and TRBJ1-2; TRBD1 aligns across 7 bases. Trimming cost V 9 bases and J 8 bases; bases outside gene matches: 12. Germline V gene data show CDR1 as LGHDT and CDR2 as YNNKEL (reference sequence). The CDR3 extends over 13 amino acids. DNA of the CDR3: TGTGCCAGTGGTGCCGGGACAGCGGGAGGCTACACCTTC. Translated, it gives CASGAGTAGGYTF. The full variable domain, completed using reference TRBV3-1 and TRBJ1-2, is DTAVSQTPKYLVTQMGNDKSIKCEQNLGHDTMYWYKQDSKKFLKIMFSYNNKELIINETVPNRFSPKSPDKAHLNLHINSLELGDSAVYFCASGAGTAGGYTFGSGTRLTVV.

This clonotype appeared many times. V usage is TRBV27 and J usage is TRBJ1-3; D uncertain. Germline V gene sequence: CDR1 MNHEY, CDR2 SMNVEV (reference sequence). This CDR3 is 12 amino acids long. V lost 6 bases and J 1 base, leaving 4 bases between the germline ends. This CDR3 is CASRGSGNTIYF. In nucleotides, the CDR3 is TGTGCCAGCAGAGGGTCTGGAAACACCATATATTTT.

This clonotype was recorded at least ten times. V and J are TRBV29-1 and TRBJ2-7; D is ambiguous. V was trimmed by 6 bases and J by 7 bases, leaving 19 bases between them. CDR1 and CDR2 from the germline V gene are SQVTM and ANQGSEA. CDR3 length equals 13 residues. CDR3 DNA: TGCAGCGTCGCCGAGACTGGGTCTGGGGAGCAGTACTTC. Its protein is CSVAETGSGEQYF.

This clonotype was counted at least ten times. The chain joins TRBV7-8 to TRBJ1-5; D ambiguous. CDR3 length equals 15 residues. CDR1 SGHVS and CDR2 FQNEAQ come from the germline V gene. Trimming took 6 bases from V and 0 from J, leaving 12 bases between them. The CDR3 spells CASRPNTLSNQPQHF. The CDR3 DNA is TGTGCCAGCAGGCCTAATACCCTTAGCAATCAGCCCCAGCATTTT.

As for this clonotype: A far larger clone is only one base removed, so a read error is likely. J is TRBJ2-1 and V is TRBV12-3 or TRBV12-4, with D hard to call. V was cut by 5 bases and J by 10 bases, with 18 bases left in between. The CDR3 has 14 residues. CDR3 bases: TGTGCCAGCAGTCCGGCGGCCGGGTACGGCGAGCAGTTCTTC. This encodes CASSPAAGYGEQFF.

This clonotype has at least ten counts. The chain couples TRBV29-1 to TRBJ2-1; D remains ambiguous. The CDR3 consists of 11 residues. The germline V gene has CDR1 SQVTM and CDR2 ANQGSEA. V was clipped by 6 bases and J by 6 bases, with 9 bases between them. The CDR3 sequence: CSVLPLNEQFF. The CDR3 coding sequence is TGCAGCGTCCTCCCCCTCAATGAGCAGTTCTTC.

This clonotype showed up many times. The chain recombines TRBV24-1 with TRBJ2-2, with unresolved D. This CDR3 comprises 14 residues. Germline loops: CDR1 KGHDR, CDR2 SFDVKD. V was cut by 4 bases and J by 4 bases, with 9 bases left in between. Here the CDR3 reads CATSEASATGELFF. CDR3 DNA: TGTGCCACCAGTGAGGCTAGTGCCACCGGGGAGCTGTTTTTT.

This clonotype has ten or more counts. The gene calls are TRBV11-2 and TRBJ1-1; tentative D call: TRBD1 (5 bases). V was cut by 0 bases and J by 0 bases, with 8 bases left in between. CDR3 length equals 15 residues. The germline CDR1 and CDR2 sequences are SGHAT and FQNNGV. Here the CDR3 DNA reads TGTGCCAGCAGCTTAGAGCCGGGGGTGAACACTGAAGCTTTCTTT. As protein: CASSLEPGVNTEAFF.